The 6 T cell receptor beta chains listed next were all sequenced from one sample in a study of blood T cell repertoires in COVID-19. Sequencing was performed with immunoSEQ multiplex PCR; in TCRdb, only in-frame clones are kept and a portion is missing. The sample lists approximately 210,000 clones, almost 85% occurring once. Sequenced material: peripheral blood. These receptors originate from a woman aged 45-65 years with active or convalescent COVID-19.

The CDR3 sequence is CASSLGSGEQFF. The CDR3 DNA is TGTGCCAGCAGCTTGGGGTCGGGTGAGCAGTTCTTC. This rearrangement joins TRBV5-6 to TRBJ2-1; D is uncertain. CDR1 and CDR2 (germline): SGHDT, YYEEEE. V was shortened by 0 bases and J by 9 bases, with 7 bases between the two germline ends. The CDR3 consists of 12 residues.

This chain links TRBV24-1 with TRBJ1-2; D is possibly TRBD1 (6 bases). The V gene lost 4 bases and the J gene lost 4 bases, with 9 bases spanning the gap. Per the germline V gene, CDR1 is KGHDR and CDR2 is SFDVKD. This CDR3 contains 13 residues. For the CDR3, the DNA is TGTGCCACCAGTGACCGGACAGCCTATGGCTACACCTTC. Protein sequence: CATSDRTAYGYTF.

The V call is TRBV9, the J call TRBJ2-6; no clear D gene. Germline values: CDR1 SGDLS, CDR2 YYNGEE. The V end was cut by 0 bases, the J end by 0 bases, with 7 bases between. The CDR3 runs to 16 residues. The CDR3 reads CASSVASYSGANVLTF. CDR3 DNA: TGTGCCAGCAGCGTAGCTTCGTACTCTGGGGCCAACGTCCTGACTTTC. Full variable domain (remainder filled in from reference TRBV9 and TRBJ2-6): DSGVTQTPKHLITATGQRVTLRCSPRSGDLSVYWYQQSLDQGLQFLIQYYNGEERAKGNILERFSAQQFPDLHSELNLSSLELGDSALYFCASSVASYSGANVLTFGAGSRLTVL.

The J gene is TRBJ2-2, the V gene TRBV5-1; D gene uncertain. Germline values: CDR1 SGHRS, CDR2 YFSETQ. CDR3 size: 15 residues. V was cut by 2 bases and J by 0 bases, with 8 bases left in between. Here the CDR3 reads CASSLQTANTGELFF. CDR3 nucleotides: TGCGCCAGCAGCTTACAAACAGCGAACACCGGGGAGCTGTTTTTT.

The V call is TRBV6-2 or TRBV6-3, the J call TRBJ1-2; 8 bases map to TRBD1. V dropped 5 bases and J dropped 4; count of bases not matched to a gene: 6. In germline, CDR1 is MNHEY, CDR2 SVGEGT. The CDR3 covers 14 residues. CDR3 bases: TGTGCCAGCAGTGGGACAGGCGTTGGCTATGGCTACACCTTC. Its protein product is CASSGTGVGYGYTF.

V is TRBV10-3 and J is TRBJ2-7; 7 bases line up with TRBD2. This CDR3 region has 13 residues. The trim removed 4 bases at V and 0 bases at J, leaving 0 bases unmatched. CDR1 ENHRY and CDR2 SYGVKD come from the germline V gene. The chain's CDR3 is CAISGGGSYEQYF. In DNA, the CDR3 is TGTGCCATCAGTGGGGGGGGCTCCTACGAGCAGTACTTC.